These T cell receptor beta chains were read from a single sample in a study of cytomegalovirus exposure and HLA in healthy donors. The assay was immunoSEQ multiplex PCR, and TCRdb's table has in-frame clones only and misses some. Of 250,000 or so clones in the sample, nearly 95% were seen once. Sequenced: PBMCs. All receptors come from a girl aged 2 to 10 in good health and CMV-seronegative. The CDR3 runs from the conserved cysteine through the conserved F or W. D genes are given only for firm matches. Clone size is given for some rows only: seen once, a few or many times, or a class if the clone is expanded.

j_call: TRBJ2-1
cdr3_length: 15
d_call: TRBD2
clone_size: -
v_call: TRBV7-9
cdr3_nt: TGTGCCAGCAGTCTTAGCGGGGGCCAATACAATGAGCAGTTCTTC
cdr3_aa: CASSLSGGQYNEQFF

j_call: TRBJ2-2
cdr3_length: 12
d_call: -
clone_size: -
v_call: TRBV7-9
cdr3_nt: TGTGCCAGCAGCACAAACACCGGGGAGCTGTTTTTT
cdr3_aa: CASSTNTGELFF

j_call: TRBJ1-5
cdr3_length: 16
d_call: TRBD1
clone_size: once
v_call: TRBV7-8
cdr3_nt: TGTGCCAGCAGCACACGTTGGGACAGAGACAATCAGCCCCAGCATTTT
cdr3_aa: CASSTRWDRDNQPQHF

j_call: TRBJ2-7
cdr3_length: 13
d_call: -
clone_size: -
v_call: TRBV11-2
cdr3_nt: TGTGCCAGCAGCTTACGGCCAGGTTACGAGCAGTACTTC
cdr3_aa: CASSLRPGYEQYF

j_call: TRBJ2-3
cdr3_length: 13
d_call: -
clone_size: -
v_call: TRBV13
cdr3_nt: TGTGCCAGCAGCTCACTCTTCACAGATACGCAGTATTTT
cdr3_aa: CASSSLFTDTQYF

j_call: TRBJ2-1
cdr3_length: 14
d_call: -
clone_size: -
v_call: TRBV5-6
cdr3_nt: TGTGCCAGCAGCCTGGTGGGTAGCGTCATTGAGCAGTTCTTC
cdr3_aa: CASSLVGSVIEQFF

j_call: TRBJ2-3
cdr3_length: 15
d_call: -
clone_size: -
v_call: TRBV11-2
cdr3_nt: TGTGCCAGCAGCTTAGAGGAGGGGGCAAAAGATACGCAGTATTTT
cdr3_aa: CASSLEEGAKDTQYF

j_call: TRBJ1-1
cdr3_length: 14
d_call: -
clone_size: -
v_call: TRBV6-5
cdr3_nt: TGTGCCAGCAGTTACGTTCCAATGAACACTGAAGCTTTCTTT
cdr3_aa: CASSYVPMNTEAFF

j_call: TRBJ1-1
cdr3_length: 14
d_call: TRBD1
clone_size: -
v_call: TRBV29-1
cdr3_nt: TGCAGCGTTGGGGGACAGGGTCGATGGACTGAAGCTTTCTTT
cdr3_aa: CSVGGQGRWTEAFF

j_call: TRBJ2-2
cdr3_length: 16
d_call: TRBD2
clone_size: -
v_call: TRBV5-6
cdr3_nt: TGTGCCAGCAGCCTGTTAGCGGGGCTGAACACCGGGGAGCTGTTTTTT
cdr3_aa: CASSLLAGLNTGELFF

j_call: TRBJ1-1
cdr3_length: 15
d_call: -
clone_size: -
v_call: TRBV5-1
cdr3_nt: TGCGCCAGCAGCTTGGTGGGGGGTCCTAACACTGAAGCTTTCTTT
cdr3_aa: CASSLVGGPNTEAFF

j_call: TRBJ1-4
cdr3_length: 12
d_call: -
clone_size: few
v_call: TRBV5-4
cdr3_nt: TGTGCCAGCAGCCGGGGGAATGAAAAACTGTTTTTT
cdr3_aa: CASSRGNEKLFF

j_call: TRBJ1-4
cdr3_length: 14
d_call: -
clone_size: -
v_call: TRBV5-1
cdr3_nt: TGCGCCAGCAGCCAGGCAACAGGGAATGAAAAGCTGTTTTTT
cdr3_aa: CASSQATGNEKLFF

j_call: TRBJ2-5
cdr3_length: 14
d_call: -
clone_size: -
v_call: TRBV27
cdr3_nt: TGTGCCAGCAGTCCTACAGGGATATTGGAGACCCAGTACTTC
cdr3_aa: CASSPTGILETQYF

j_call: TRBJ2-1
cdr3_length: 18
d_call: TRBD2
clone_size: -
v_call: TRBV2
cdr3_nt: TGTGCCAGCAGTGGGACTAGCGGGAGGCCGGTCTCCTACAATGAGCAGTTCTTC
cdr3_aa: CASSGTSGRPVSYNEQFF

j_call: TRBJ2-2
cdr3_length: 17
d_call: TRBD2
clone_size: once
v_call: TRBV10-3
cdr3_nt: TGTGCCATCAGTGAGTTCCTAGCGGGAGGGGACACCGGGGAGCTGTTTTTT
cdr3_aa: CAISEFLAGGDTGELFF

j_call: TRBJ2-3
cdr3_length: 17
d_call: -
clone_size: -
v_call: TRBV30
cdr3_nt: TGTGCCTGGAGTGTTTATTCCAGGGGCAATAGGGCCGATACGCAGTATTTT
cdr3_aa: CAWSVYSRGNRADTQYF

j_call: TRBJ1-1
cdr3_length: 13
d_call: TRBD1
clone_size: -
v_call: TRBV7-3
cdr3_nt: TGTGCCAGCAGCTTCGGGACAGGGACTGAAGCTTTCTTT
cdr3_aa: CASSFGTGTEAFF